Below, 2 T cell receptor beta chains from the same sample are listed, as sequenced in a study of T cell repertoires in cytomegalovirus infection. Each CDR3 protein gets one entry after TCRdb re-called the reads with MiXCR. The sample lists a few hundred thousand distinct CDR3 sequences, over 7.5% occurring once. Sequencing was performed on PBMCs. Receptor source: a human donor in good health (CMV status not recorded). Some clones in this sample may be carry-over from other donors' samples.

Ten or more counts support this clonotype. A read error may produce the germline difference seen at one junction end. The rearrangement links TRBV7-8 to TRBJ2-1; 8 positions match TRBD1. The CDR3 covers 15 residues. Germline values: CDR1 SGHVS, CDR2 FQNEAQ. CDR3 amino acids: CASSLSRGLYSEQFF. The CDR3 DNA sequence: TGTGCCAGCAGCTTATCCAGGGGGCTCTACAGTGAGCAGTTCTTC.

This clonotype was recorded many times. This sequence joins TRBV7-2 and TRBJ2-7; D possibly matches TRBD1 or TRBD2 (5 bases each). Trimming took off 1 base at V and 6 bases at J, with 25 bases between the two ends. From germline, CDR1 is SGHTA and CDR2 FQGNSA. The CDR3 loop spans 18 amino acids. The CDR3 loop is CASSLGLARVGSNSEQYF. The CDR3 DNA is TGTGCCAGCAGCTTAGGGCTAGCCAGGGTGGGGTCGAATAGCGAGCAGTACTTC.